The clone carrying this T cell receptor (beta chain) came up many times. Its antigen remains unknown. This sample stems from a study of shared clonotypes between healthy human individuals. Study context: CD4 naive and memory got three plates each, CD8 naive two, CD8 memory one.

Trimming took 3 bases from V and 7 from J; bases not matched to a gene: 5. Germline lookup yields CDR1 MDHEN and CDR2 SYDVKM. The CDR3 runs 14 residues. Genomic DNA from each subset was divided evenly over several immunoSEQ plates. The protocol was immunoSEQ multiplex PCR, while the TCRdb copy is restricted to in-frame clones and leaves out a portion. The sample lists some 980,000 clones, roughly 72% seen once, with over 1.3% in the top ten. Study findings and constraints: At large depth, rarefaction still showed sorted-subset sequencing to be incomplete.

The specimen sequenced was memory CD4+ T cells sorted from blood. Subset reported: CD45RA-negative fraction. The TCR comes from a man younger than 35 in good health. The chain carries TRBV28 and TRBJ2-3; 9 bases align to TRBD2. CDR3 in DNA: TGTGCCAGCAGTTTGGGGACTAGCCCTAATACGCAGTATTTT. This encodes CASSLGTSPNTQYF.